This TCR beta chain is drawn from a study of T-cell memory formation after mild COVID-19. Study-wide results and limits: The appearance of some responding clones in pre-infection memory suggested that cross-reactive memory joined. Researchers report contracting CD4+ clones mostly in CM and EM, with CD8+ clones in EMRA. A second wave expanding day 15 to 37 was CD4+-biased; contracting clones were balanced.

Using constant-segment primers, 5'RACE produced TCR alpha and TCR beta cDNA libraries carrying sample barcodes and UMIs. MiXCR was run by TCRdb on the 5' RACE reads, yielding one entry per CDR3 protein. The sample consists of about 130,000 distinct CDR3 sequences, about 6% of them appearing once. In the case of this clonotype: What it binds is unknown.

The germline V gene has CDR1 SNHLY and CDR2 FYNNEI. Deletions cut 4 bases from V and 8 bases from J, with 11 bases between. The CDR3 contains 12 residues. Sequencing used PBMCs or a T cell subset sorted from them (not recorded which). The genes are TRBV2 and TRBJ1-2; D is undetermined. The origin of this receptor is an adult woman who had mild COVID-19 (a few samples of this study predate the infection). Cell type and time point are not known. CDR3 nucleotide sequence: TGTGCCAGCAGTGGCGCCCCGTGGGGCTACACCTTC. This sequence encodes CASSGAPWGYTF.